The TCR beta chain under discussion was sequenced for a study of blood T cell repertoires in COVID-19. On the study more broadly: Researchers got acute and convalescent COVID-19 samples from the United States, Italy and Spain. T cells, B-cell-depleted T cells, or PBMCs supplied cDNA or gDNA.

Sequencing was performed with immunoSEQ multiplex PCR; in TCRdb, only in-frame clones are kept and a portion is missing. The sample lists about 290,000 clones; approximately 89% were seen once. Seattle patients were enrolled during active infection and followed longitudinally. Germline V CDR1 and CDR2: MNHNS, SASEGT. The trim removed 3 bases at V and 3 bases at J, leaving 5 bases unmatched. The CDR3 extends over 14 amino acids. The sample consisted of peripheral blood. The TCR comes from a young woman with COVID-19, enrolled during active disease. The chain employs TRBV6-1 and TRBJ2-7; the match to TRBD1 covers 7 bases. The CDR3 DNA reads TGTGCCAGCAGTGAGCCGGGACAGAGCTACGAGCAGTACTTC. Translation: CASSEPGQSYEQYF.